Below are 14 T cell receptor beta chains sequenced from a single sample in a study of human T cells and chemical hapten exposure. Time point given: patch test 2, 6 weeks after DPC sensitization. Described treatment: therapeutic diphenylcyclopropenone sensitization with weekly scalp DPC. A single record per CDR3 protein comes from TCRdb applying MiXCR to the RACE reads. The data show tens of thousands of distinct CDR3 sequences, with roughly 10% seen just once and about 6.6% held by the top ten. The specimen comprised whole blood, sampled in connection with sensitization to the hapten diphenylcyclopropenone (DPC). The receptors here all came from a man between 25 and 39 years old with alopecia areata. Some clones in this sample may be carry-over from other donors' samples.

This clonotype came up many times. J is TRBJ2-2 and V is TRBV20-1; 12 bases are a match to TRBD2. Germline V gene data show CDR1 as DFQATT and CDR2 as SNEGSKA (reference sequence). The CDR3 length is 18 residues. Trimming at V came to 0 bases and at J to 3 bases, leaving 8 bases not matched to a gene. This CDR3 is CSARDGTRLAGDTGELFF. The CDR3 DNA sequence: TGCAGTGCTAGAGATGGGACGCGACTAGCGGGGGACACCGGGGAGCTGTTTTTT.

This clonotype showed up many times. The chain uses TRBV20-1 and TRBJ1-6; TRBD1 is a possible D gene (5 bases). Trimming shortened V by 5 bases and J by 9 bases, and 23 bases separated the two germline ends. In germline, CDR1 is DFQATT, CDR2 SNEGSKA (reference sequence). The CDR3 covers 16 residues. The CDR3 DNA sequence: TGCAGTGCTGGGACGGTTGGGGCGGGGGTCGCTTCACCCCTCCACTTT. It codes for CSAGTVGAGVASPLHF.

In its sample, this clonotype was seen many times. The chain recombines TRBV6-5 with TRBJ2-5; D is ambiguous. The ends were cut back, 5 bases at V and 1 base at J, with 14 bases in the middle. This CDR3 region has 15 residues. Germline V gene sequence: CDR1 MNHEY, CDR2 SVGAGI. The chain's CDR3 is CASSPGRLTQETQYF. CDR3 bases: TGTGCCAGCAGTCCCGGACGCCTCACCCAAGAGACCCAGTACTTC.

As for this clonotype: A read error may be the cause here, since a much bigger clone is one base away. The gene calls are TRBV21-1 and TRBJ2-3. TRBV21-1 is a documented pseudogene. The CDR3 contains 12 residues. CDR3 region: CTSSKVADTQYF. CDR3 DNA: TGTACCAGCAGCAAAGTCGCAGATACGCAGTATTTT.

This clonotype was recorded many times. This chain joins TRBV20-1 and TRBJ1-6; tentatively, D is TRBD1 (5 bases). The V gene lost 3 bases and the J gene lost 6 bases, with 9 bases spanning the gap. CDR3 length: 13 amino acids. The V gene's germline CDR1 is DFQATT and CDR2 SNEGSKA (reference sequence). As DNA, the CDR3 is TGCAGTGCTAGTGGGGACCTTAATTCACCCCTCCACTTT. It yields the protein CSASGDLNSPLHF.

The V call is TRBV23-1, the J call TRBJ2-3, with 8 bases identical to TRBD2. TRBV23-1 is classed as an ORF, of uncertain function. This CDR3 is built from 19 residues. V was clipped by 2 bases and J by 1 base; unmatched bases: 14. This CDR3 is CASSQKGFRGGRGTDTQYF. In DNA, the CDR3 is TGCGCCAGCAGTCAAAAAGGATTCCGGGGGGGCCGAGGCACAGATACGCAGTATTTT.

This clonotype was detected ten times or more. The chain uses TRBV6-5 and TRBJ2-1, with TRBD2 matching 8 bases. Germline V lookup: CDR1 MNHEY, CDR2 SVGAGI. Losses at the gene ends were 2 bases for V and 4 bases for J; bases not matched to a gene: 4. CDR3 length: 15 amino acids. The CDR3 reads CASSYESGGYNEQFF. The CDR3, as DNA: TGTGCCAGCAGTTACGAGAGCGGGGGATACAATGAGCAGTTCTTC.

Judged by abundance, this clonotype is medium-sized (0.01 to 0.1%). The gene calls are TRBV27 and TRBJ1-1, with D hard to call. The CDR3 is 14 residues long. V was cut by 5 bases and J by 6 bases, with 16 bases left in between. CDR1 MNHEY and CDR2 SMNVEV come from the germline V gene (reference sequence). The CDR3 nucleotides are TGTGCCAGCAGTCCCCAATTGACTTGGGCTGAAGCTTTCTTT. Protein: CASSPQLTWAEAFF.

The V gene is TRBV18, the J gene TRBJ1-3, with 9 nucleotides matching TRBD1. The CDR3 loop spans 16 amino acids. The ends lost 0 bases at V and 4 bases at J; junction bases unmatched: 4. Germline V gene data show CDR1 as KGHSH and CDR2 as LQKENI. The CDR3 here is CASSPPNRGPGNTIYF. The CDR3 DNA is TGTGCCAGCTCACCACCTAACAGGGGGCCCGGAAACACCATATATTTT.

The CDR3, as DNA: TGCAGTGCTAGCGACAGGGCAACTGGAAACACCATATATTTT. Amino acids: CSASDRATGNTIYF. The V gene is TRBV20-1, the J gene TRBJ1-3; 7 nucleotides match TRBD1. The CDR3 contains 14 residues. With 3 bases clipped from V and 2 bases from J, the junction kept 4 bases outside the gene matches. CDR1 is DFQATT, CDR2 SNEGSKA, per germline (reference sequence).

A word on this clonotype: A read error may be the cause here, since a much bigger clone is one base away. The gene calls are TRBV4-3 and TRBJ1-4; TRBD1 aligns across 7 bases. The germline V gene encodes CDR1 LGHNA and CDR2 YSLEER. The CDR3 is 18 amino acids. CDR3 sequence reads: CASSQDLGRGRTNEKLIF. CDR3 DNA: TGCGCCAGCAGCCAAGATCTAGGTAGGGGGCGGACTAATGAAAAACTGATTTTT.

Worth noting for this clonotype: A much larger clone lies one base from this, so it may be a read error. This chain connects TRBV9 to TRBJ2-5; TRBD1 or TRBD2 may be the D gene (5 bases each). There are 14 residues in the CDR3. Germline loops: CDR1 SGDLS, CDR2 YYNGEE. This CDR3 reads CAGSGARARETQYF. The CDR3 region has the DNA TGTGCCGGCAGCGGCGCCAGGGCCAGGGAGACCCAGTACTTC.

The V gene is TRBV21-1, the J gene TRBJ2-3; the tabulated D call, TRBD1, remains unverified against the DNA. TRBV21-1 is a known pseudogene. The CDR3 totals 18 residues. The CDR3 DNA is TGTGCCAGCAGCAAACAGGAGACAGGGGGTCGCGGACCAGATACGCAGTATTTT. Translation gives CASSKQETGGRGPDTQYF.

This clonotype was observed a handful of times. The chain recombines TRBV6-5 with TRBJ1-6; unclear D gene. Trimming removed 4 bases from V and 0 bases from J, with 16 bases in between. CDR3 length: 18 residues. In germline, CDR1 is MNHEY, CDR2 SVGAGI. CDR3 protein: CASSSSLIRSSYNSPLHF. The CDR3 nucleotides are TGTGCCAGCAGTTCTAGTCTGATTAGGAGCTCCTATAATTCACCCCTCCACTTT.